What follows describes a single T cell receptor (beta chain). This clonotype occurred a few times. This clone's antigen is unknown. Per-nucleotide qualities are absent, and no much larger clonotype sits a single base away. Ficoll-Paque density gradient centrifugation was the method used to isolate PBMCs. The data belong to a study of T-cell memory formation after mild COVID-19 (dated by TCRdb to the early 2020s). Background on the whole study: TCR sequence clusters from the two donors were largely donor specific. Longitudinal TCRalpha and TCRbeta repertoire sequencing tracked T-cell clones expanding and contracting after mild COVID-19 in two donors. Two young, previously healthy adult volunteers, one female and one male, were included in the cohort. Overall study outcomes, separate from this receptor: Clones contracting from day 15 to 85 had balanced CD4/CD8 phenotypes, while a second wave expanding from day 15 to 37 was biased towards CD4+. Contracting CD4+ clones were found mainly in CM and EM memory subsets, while CD8+ clones were enriched in EMRA. The detection of some responding clones in pre-infection memory suggests that pre-existing cross-reactive memory T cells joined the SARS-CoV-2 response. SARS-CoV-2 specificity of the second-wave clones peaking on day 37 was not confirmed. Only a couple of mild cases were covered by the study, and larger cohorts that include severe cases with pre-infection samples were considered necessary.

This sample was sequenced with an Illumina NovaSeq 6000. TCRalpha and TCRbeta cDNA libraries were built by 5'RACE with constant-segment primers, adding sample barcodes and unique molecular identifiers. Trizol reagent was used to extract RNA from every sample. Library amplification was performed in two PCR steps, and a second sample barcode and Illumina TruSeq adapters were introduced in the second step. Sequencing of the libraries was done on an Illumina NovaSeq, producing 2 x 150 bp paired-end reads. Processing in the source paper ran as follows. Demultiplexing of reads and collapsing into UMI-guided consensus sequences were performed with migec v1.2.7. Using mixcr v2.1.11, UMI consensuses were aligned to TRA and TRB V and J templates and then assembled into clonotypes. Clonotypes were classified as expanded or contracted when called significant by both edgeR and NoisET, with noise models trained on biological replicates. For edgeR calls, the cutoffs were a false discovery rate-adjusted p below 0.01 and a log2 fold-change threshold of 1. As an exploratory analysis of dynamics, max-normalized trajectories of the 1000 most abundant clonotypes were examined with PCA combined with hierarchical clustering. Separately sequenced CD4+ and CD8+ repertoires were used to assign a CD4 or CD8 phenotype to each responding clone. TCRdb passed the public sequencing reads through fastp at Q25 and MiXCR, retaining productive beta sequences. For every CDR3 protein sequence, its rows merge into one entry that carries the most common genes and DNA. The authors' filters were not applied to this entry. Here the sample has 250,000 to 400,000 distinct CDR3 sequences; over 11% occur a single time. The ten top clones hold 20% to 25% of the sample.

Sequencing was done on a sample of PBMCs or a T cell subset sorted from them (not recorded which). This clonotype was sampled from a young man who had mild COVID-19 (a few samples of this study predate the infection). The sample titles of this study are shuffled in the database, so cell type and time point are left out; the donor was told from shared clones.

The CDR3 sequence is CASSGSTGNEQFF. The sequence in DNA is TGTGCCAGCAGCGGATCTACCGGGAATGAGCAGTTCTTC. Rearrangement joined TRBV7-9 to TRBJ2-1; no D segment can be confidently identified. The germline ends are 12 bases apart after V is trimmed by 5 bases and J by 7 bases. According to the germline V gene (reference sequence), CDR1 reads SEHNR and CDR2 reads FQNEAQ. The CDR3 goes from the cysteine to the phenylalanine over 13 residues. The only DNA kept is the CDR3, 39 bases in frame from the first base.